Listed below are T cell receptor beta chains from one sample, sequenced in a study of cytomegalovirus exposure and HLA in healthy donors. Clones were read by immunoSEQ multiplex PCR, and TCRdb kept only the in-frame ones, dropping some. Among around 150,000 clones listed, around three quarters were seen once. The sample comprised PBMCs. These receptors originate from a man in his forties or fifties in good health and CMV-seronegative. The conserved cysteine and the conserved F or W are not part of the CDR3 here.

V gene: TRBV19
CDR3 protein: ASSDRGGSQPQH

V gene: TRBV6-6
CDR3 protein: ASRHFAGTVAETQY

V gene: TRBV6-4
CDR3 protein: ASSDPTSGRAAEQF

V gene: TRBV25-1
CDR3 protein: ASSETGEYYGYT

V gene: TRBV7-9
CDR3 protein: ASSFFGSNPTDTQY

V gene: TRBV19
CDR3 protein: ASSGQLDQPQH

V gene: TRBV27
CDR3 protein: ASSFLTPWDRSYEQY

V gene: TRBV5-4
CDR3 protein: ASSNRGERDTQY

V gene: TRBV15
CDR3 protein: ATSRGQYTGELF

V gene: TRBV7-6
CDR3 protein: ASSLVLSGANVLT

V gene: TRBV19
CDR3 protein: ASSSGQGLFNYGYT

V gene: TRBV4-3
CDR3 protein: ASSQEWTSSYNEQF

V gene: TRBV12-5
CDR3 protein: ASGLSPGVSNTGELF

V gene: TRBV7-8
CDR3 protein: ASSLARLAGENTGELF

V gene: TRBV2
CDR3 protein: ASNVNRGHSPLH

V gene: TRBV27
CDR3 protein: ASSSEPAYEQY

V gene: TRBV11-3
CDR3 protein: ASSLASAPYNEQF

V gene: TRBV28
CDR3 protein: ASTDRVEAF

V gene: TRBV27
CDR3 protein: ASSFARAGNTIY

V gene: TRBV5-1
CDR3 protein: ASSLESTTGELF

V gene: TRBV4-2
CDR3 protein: ASSQDGGGLNQPQH

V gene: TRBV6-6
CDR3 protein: ASVSTGTGSQPQH

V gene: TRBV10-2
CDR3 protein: ASSLGTSPSTDTQY

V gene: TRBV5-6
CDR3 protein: ASSSRGDSGRHADTQY

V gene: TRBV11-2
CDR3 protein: ASSSDRGLDTIY

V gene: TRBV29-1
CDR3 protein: SAGQGGSEQY

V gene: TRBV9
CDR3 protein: ASSQGGGGNEKLF

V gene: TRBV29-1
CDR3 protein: SVSGSGRGFNEQF

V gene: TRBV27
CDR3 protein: ASSSYRGEGAEAF

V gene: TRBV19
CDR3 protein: ASTRTSVLGEQF

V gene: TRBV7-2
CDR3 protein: ASSSFRLAGGNEQY

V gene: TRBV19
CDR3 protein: ASSHVRVSVNQPQH

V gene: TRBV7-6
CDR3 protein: ASSLAGRAREQY

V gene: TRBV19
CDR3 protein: ASSSQGPYEQY

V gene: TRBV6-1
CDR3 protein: GVTGGRSGYGYT

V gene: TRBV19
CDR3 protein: ASSISTGWEQY

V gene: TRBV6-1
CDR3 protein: ASVNSRTGYQPQH

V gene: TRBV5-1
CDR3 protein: ASSLGSGANGLT

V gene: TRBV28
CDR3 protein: ASRPSLANNEQF

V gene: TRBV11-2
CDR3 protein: ASSPGTLNTDTQY

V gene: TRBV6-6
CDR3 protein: ASRRSELAYNEQF

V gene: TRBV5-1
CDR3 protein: ASSLTGGAFLYEQY

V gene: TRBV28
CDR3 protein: ASRPSLSLYEQY

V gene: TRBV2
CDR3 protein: ASSLTSGKRDTQY

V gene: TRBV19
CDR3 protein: ASRVYSSYNEQF

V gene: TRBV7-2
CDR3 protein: ASSLKSKREGNTGELF

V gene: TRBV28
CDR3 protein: ASSPRLGVSYSYEQY

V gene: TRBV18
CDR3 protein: ASSPGGGSQPQH

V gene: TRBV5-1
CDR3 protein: ASSIGGGAGTDTQY

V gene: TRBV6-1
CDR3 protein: ASNPLGHNEQF

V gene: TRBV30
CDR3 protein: AWSGTGESPTLYNEQF

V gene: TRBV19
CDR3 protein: ASSIGGAVNEKLF

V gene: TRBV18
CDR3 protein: ASSAGVEQF

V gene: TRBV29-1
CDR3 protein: SASTSVGDTQY

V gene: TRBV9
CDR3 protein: ASSVGASGSHEQF

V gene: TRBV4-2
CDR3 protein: ASSQDRGGYNEQF

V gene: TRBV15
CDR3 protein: ATSRGPGLKQF